The rows below give T cell receptor beta chains drawn from one sample of a study of CD8 T cells in ankylosing spondylitis. TCRdb analysed the 5' RACE reads with MiXCR anew, one entry per CDR3 protein. The profile shows approximately 500,000 distinct CDR3 sequences, approximately 12% of them singletons. The sequencing sample was made of blood, either unsorted or a sorted T cell fraction (not recorded which). Source of these receptors: a male donor with ankylosing spondylitis. The CDR3 runs from the conserved cysteine through the conserved F or W. D genes are given only for firm matches. Some rows have no size entry. The others give once, few or many, or a class for an expanded clone.

size,D,V,J,CDR3,DNA
few,NA,TRBV6-1,TRBJ1-1,CASQKDRDTEAFF,TGTGCCAGCCAAAAAGACCGCGACACTGAAGCTTTCTTT
NA,NA,TRBV10-1,TRBJ2-7,CASSERGSGSYEQYF,TGCGCCAGCAGTGAACGGGGTTCGGGGTCCTACGAGCAGTACTTC
many,TRBD2,TRBV4-1,TRBJ2-1,CASSQVGGRRNEQFF,TGCGCCAGCAGCCAGGTGGGAGGGAGGCGGAATGAGCAGTTCTTC
NA,NA,TRBV11-3,TRBJ1-3,CASSPEGLSSGNTIYF,TGTGCCAGCAGCCCCGAGGGCCTGAGCTCTGGAAACACCATATATTTT
NA,NA,TRBV12-3/TRBV12-4,TRBJ2-2,CASSLGFWGAGELFF,TGTGCCAGCAGTTTAGGTTTTTGGGGGGCCGGGGAGCTGTTTTTT
few,TRBD1,TRBV20-1,TRBJ2-3,CSADPGQGSDTQYF,TGCAGTGCTGACCCGGGACAGGGATCAGATACGCAGTATTTT
NA,NA,TRBV3-1,TRBJ1-1,CASSQTRDLAFF,TGTGCCAGCAGCCAGACACGGGACTTAGCTTTCTTT
few,TRBD1,TRBV18,TRBJ1-2,CASSPVQRTGEDGYTF,TGTGCCAGCTCACCAGTCCAGAGGACAGGAGAGGACGGCTACACCTTC
few,TRBD1,TRBV12-3/TRBV12-4,TRBJ1-2,CASSRTGGRYGYTF,TGTGCCAGCAGTCGGACAGGGGGCCGCTATGGCTACACCTTC
many,NA,TRBV7-6,TRBJ2-5,CASSLRAHGETQYF,TGTGCCAGCAGCTTACGGGCCCATGGGGAGACCCAGTACTTC
few,TRBD1,TRBV10-3,TRBJ2-4,CAISEGQGARKNIQYF,TGTGCCATCAGCGAGGGACAGGGGGCGAGGAAAAACATTCAGTACTTC
NA,NA,TRBV11-2,TRBJ2-1,CASSLERGSGAPYNEQFF,TGTGCCAGCAGCTTAGAACGGGGTAGCGGAGCCCCCTACAATGAGCAGTTCTTC
many,NA,TRBV20-1,TRBJ2-7,CSARRGFDEQYF,TGCAGTGCTAGGCGAGGATTTGACGAGCAGTACTTC
NA,TRBD1,TRBV3-1,TRBJ1-2,CASSQDPTGVEDGYTF,TGTGCCAGCAGCCAAGATCCCACAGGGGTGGAGGATGGCTACACCTTC
NA,NA,TRBV7-2,TRBJ2-3,CASSLDNGDTQYF,TGTGCCAGCAGCTTAGACAACGGAGATACGCAGTATTTT
NA,NA,TRBV7-8,TRBJ2-5,CASSPAGATQETQYF,TGTGCCAGCAGCCCCGCCGGCGCCACTCAAGAGACCCAGTACTTC
few,NA,TRBV15,TRBJ1-1,CATSRGGSSTEAFF,TGTGCCACCAGCAGAGGAGGAAGTAGCACTGAAGCTTTCTTT
few,TRBD1,TRBV5-1,TRBJ1-1,CASSLGQGGMNTEAFF,TGCGCCAGCAGCTTGGGTCAGGGGGGGATGAACACTGAAGCTTTCTTT
NA,NA,TRBV20-1,TRBJ1-3,CSASGGGLRGSGNTIYF,TGCAGTGCTAGTGGGGGGGGACTCAGGGGATCAGGAAACACCATATATTTT
few,TRBD2,TRBV25-1,TRBJ2-1,CASSTTAGRGDFNEQFF,TGTGCCAGCAGTACGACCGCCGGGAGGGGAGACTTCAATGAGCAGTTCTTC
few,NA,TRBV24-1,TRBJ2-3,CATSGEGTDTQYF,TGTGCCACCAGCGGGGAGGGCACAGATACGCAGTATTTT
NA,NA,TRBV5-6,TRBJ2-5,CASSLERDQETQYF,TGTGCCAGCAGCTTGGAGAGGGACCAAGAGACCCAGTACTTC
few,TRBD2,TRBV28,TRBJ2-5,CASFGLAGGSETQYF,TGTGCCAGTTTCGGACTAGCGGGAGGGTCGGAGACCCAGTACTTC
few,NA,TRBV20-1,TRBJ1-5,CSVIIPGTQNQPQHF,TGCAGTGTCATCATCCCCGGGACACAGAATCAGCCCCAGCATTTT
many,TRBD2,TRBV20-1,TRBJ2-1,CSGLPAGGRNEQFF,TGCAGTGGCCTCCCCGCGGGAGGGCGCAATGAGCAGTTCTTC
few,TRBD2,TRBV20-1,TRBJ2-3,CSALTSGRLEDTQYF,TGCAGTGCCCTTACGAGCGGGAGATTGGAAGATACGCAGTATTTT
few,TRBD1,TRBV19,TRBJ1-3,CASRYDRGTVGNTIYF,TGTGCCAGTAGATACGACAGGGGAACGGTTGGAAACACCATATATTTT
many,NA,TRBV3-1,TRBJ2-3,CASSHRALKDTQYF,TGTGCCAGCAGCCACCGGGCCCTCAAGGATACGCAGTATTTT